Each of the 19 T cell receptor beta chains below was sequenced from the same sample in a study of T cells in Graves' hyperthyroidism and ophthalmopathy. Amplification yielded TCR beta CDR3 regions, with RNA transcripts as the source. With the HTBI primer set, the TCR CDR3 went through a first round of RT-PCR. TCRdb ran MiXCR on the multiplex PCR reads and lists one entry per CDR3 protein. The sample lists some 570,000 distinct CDR3 sequences, 15% to 20% occurring once. What was sequenced was blood. The receptors shown here come from a woman aged 18-29 years with Graves' ophthalmopathy.

In this sample, this clonotype turned up many times. The V gene is TRBV11-2, the J gene TRBJ1-5; weak D call: TRBD1 (5 bases). V lost 1 base and J 7 bases, leaving 14 bases between the germline ends. The CDR3 is made up of 15 amino acids. Germline assignment: CDR1 SGHAT and CDR2 FQNNGV. The CDR3 loop is CASSLGAGLGQPQHF. DNA of the CDR3: TGTGCCAGCAGCTTAGGGGCAGGGTTAGGACAGCCCCAGCATTTT.

The chain is built from TRBV2 and TRBJ1-1; D uncertain. V was trimmed by 2 bases and J by 5 bases, leaving 12 bases between them. The CDR3 has 14 amino acids. CDR1 SNHLY and CDR2 FYNNEI come from the germline V gene. CDR3 coding DNA: TGTGCCAGCAGTGAACAGGCCCGGAGTACTGAAGCTTTCTTT. This translates into CASSEQARSTEAFF.

This clonotype has a count of ten or more. The CDR3, as DNA: TGTGCCAGCAGCTTAATCAGGGAGGCTGAAGCTTTCTTT. It codes for CASSLIREAEAFF. The chain carries TRBV7-3 and TRBJ1-1; TRBD1 might be the D (5 bases). Germline CDR1 reads SGHTA; CDR2 reads FQGTGA. This CDR3 is 13 amino acids long. V was cut by 1 base and J by 6 bases, with 9 bases left in between.

This clonotype was observed a single time. The chain combines TRBV27 with TRBJ2-5, with D perhaps TRBD2 (5 bases). The germline V and J ends were trimmed by 8 bases and 5 bases, with 15 bases remaining between them. CDR3 length equals 13 residues. Germline values: CDR1 MNHEY, CDR2 SMNVEV (reference sequence). CDR3 loop: CASRRGSVETQYF. CDR3 nucleotides: TGTGCCAGCCGCCGAGGGTCCGTGGAGACCCAGTACTTC.

This clonotype was found many times. This chain connects TRBV6-1 to TRBJ2-7, with TRBD2 identical over 7 bases. CDR1 is MNHNS and CDR2 is SASEGT in the germline V gene. V shed 8 bases and J 3 bases; nucleotides not matched to a gene: 13. This CDR3 region has 15 residues. The CDR3 DNA reads TGTGCCAGCGGGGCCCCGAGGGGAGGGTACTACGAGCAGTACTTC. It translates to CASGAPRGGYYEQYF.

The J gene is TRBJ1-2, the V gene TRBV3-1; 8 bases line up with TRBD1. The trim removed 4 bases at V and 6 bases at J, leaving 10 bases unmatched. The CDR3 loop spans 15 amino acids. CDR1 and CDR2 (germline): LGHDT, YNNKEL (reference sequence). The CDR3 loop reads CASSPNRGGSDGYTF. In nucleotides, the CDR3 is TGTGCCAGCAGCCCAAACAGGGGGGGCTCCGATGGCTACACCTTC. Together with reference TRBV3-1 and TRBJ1-2, the CDR3 gives the full variable domain: DTAVSQTPKYLVTQMGNDKSIKCEQNLGHDTMYWYKQDSKKFLKIMFSYNNKELIINETVPNRFSPKSPDKAHLNLHINSLELGDSAVYFCASSPNRGGSDGYTFGSGTRLTVV.

This clonotype was seen at least ten times. This chain links TRBV28 with TRBJ1-1; a possible D gene is TRBD1 (6 bases). The germline V gene has CDR1 MDHEN and CDR2 SYDVKM. There are 13 residues in the CDR3. Trimming stripped 5 bases from V and 5 bases from J, with 12 bases between. The CDR3 DNA sequence: TGTGCCAGCAGTACTCAGGGGCTGACTGAAGCTTTCTTT. Protein sequence: CASSTQGLTEAFF.

This clonotype was counted ten times or more. The CDR3 region is CACQGALEAFF. CDR3 DNA: TGTGCCTGTCAGGGGGCGCTTGAAGCTTTCTTT. This chain uses TRBV30 with TRBJ1-1; 8 bases agree with TRBD1. V was clipped by 6 bases and J by 7 bases; unmatched bases: 4. CDR1 GTSNPN and CDR2 SVGIG come from the germline V gene (reference sequence). The CDR3 is made up of 11 amino acids.

This clonotype has at least ten counts. The V gene is TRBV28, the J gene TRBJ1-1, with TRBD1 identical over 7 bases. The V and J ends lost 8 bases and 1 base, in that order; junction bases with no gene match: 13. The germline V gene has CDR1 MDHEN and CDR2 SYDVKM. The CDR3 has 16 residues. CDR3: CASVPLGQGGNTEAFF. Here the CDR3 DNA reads TGTGCCAGCGTTCCCCTAGGCCAGGGGGGGAACACTGAAGCTTTCTTT.

To note about this clonotype: At one end the junction does not follow the germline gene, possibly because of a read error. V gene TRBV28 combines with J gene TRBJ1-1; the D gene is possibly TRBD1 (6 bases). Germline V CDR1 and CDR2: MDHEN, SYDVKM. The CDR3 has 17 residues. CDR3 in amino acids: CASSPRLAGGYRLLAYF. CDR3 DNA sequence: TGTGCCAGCAGCCCGCGACTAGCGGGGGGCTACCGTCTACTAGCTTACTTT.

This clonotype has a count of ten or more. The chain joins TRBV28 to TRBJ1-2; 8 bases align to TRBD1. CDR1 is MDHEN, CDR2 SYDVKM, per germline. Trimming cost V 4 bases and J 6 bases; bases outside gene matches: 13. The CDR3 is 16 amino acids. The CDR3 spells CASSSLLQTGVNGYTF. CDR3 in DNA: TGTGCCAGCAGTTCCTTACTACAGACAGGGGTCAATGGCTACACCTTC.

Many counts were recorded for this clonotype. This chain uses TRBV28 with TRBJ2-2, with 7 bases identical to TRBD1. J was trimmed by 5 bases and V by 3 bases; bases with no gene match: 9. The CDR3 extends over 16 amino acids. Germline V gene data show CDR1 as MDHEN and CDR2 as SYDVKM. The DNA of the CDR3 is TGTGCCAGCAGTTTGGCCGGGACAGCTATTACCGGGGAGCTGTTTTTT. Encoded protein: CASSLAGTAITGELFF.

This clonotype showed up just once. The rearrangement joins TRBV10-3 to TRBJ2-7, with TRBD1 identical over 7 bases. Germline CDR1 is ENHRY and CDR2 is SYGVKD. V lost 11 bases, J lost 0 bases, and 7 bases stayed unmatched. This CDR3 contains 13 residues. CDR3 in amino acids: CAVKGATSYEQYF. CDR3 nucleotides: TGTGCCGTCAAGGGGGCGACCTCCTACGAGCAGTACTTC.

In its sample, this clonotype was seen a few times. The rearrangement uses TRBV20-1 and TRBJ2-1; 10 bases agree with TRBD2. This CDR3 contains 15 residues. V was clipped by 0 bases and J by 6 bases; unmatched bases: 5. The germline V gene has CDR1 DFQATT and CDR2 SNEGSKA (reference sequence). The CDR3, as DNA: TGCAGTGCTAGAGATCCTAGGACTAGCGGCAATGAGCAGTTCTTC. Its protein product is CSARDPRTSGNEQFF.

This sequence joins TRBV11-3 and TRBJ1-3, with TRBD1 identical over 7 bases. This CDR3 comprises 15 residues. With 5 bases clipped from V and 0 bases from J, the junction kept 4 bases outside the gene matches. In germline, CDR1 is SGHNT, CDR2 YENEEA. The DNA for the CDR3 is TGTGCCAGCAGCGGAGGGACAGCCTCTGGAAACACCATATATTTT. It codes for CASSGGTASGNTIYF.

This clonotype was seen a few times. The chain has TRBV7-3 and TRBJ2-2, with 7 nucleotides matching TRBD2. This CDR3 has 16 residues. Germline lookup yields CDR1 SGHTA and CDR2 FQGTGA. The trim removed 1 base at V and 3 bases at J, leaving 5 bases unmatched. As DNA, the CDR3 is TGTGCCAGCAGCTTAAACGGGGGGTCCCACACCGGGGAGCTGTTTTTT. Translated, it gives CASSLNGGSHTGELFF.

The rearrangement joins TRBV6-1 to TRBJ1-5; TRBD1 matches at 9 bases. After removal of 0 bases from V and 4 bases from J, the junction contained 4 bases not matched to a gene. The CDR3 loop spans 16 amino acids. Germline loops: CDR1 MNHNS, CDR2 SASEGT. For the CDR3, the DNA is TGTGCCAGCAGTGAAGCGGCGGGGACAGGGAATCAGCCCCAGCATTTT. This gives the protein CASSEAAGTGNQPQHF.

With regard to this clonotype: A much more abundant neighbour one base away suggests this may be a read error. The chain carries TRBV27 and TRBJ2-1, with D possibly matching TRBD2 (7 bases). Germline CDR1 is MNHEY and CDR2 is SMNVEV (reference sequence). The CDR3 has 16 residues. V was pared by 5 bases and J by 8 bases, with 22 bases between. In nucleotides, the CDR3 is TGTGCCAGCAGTGATTCGGGGGGCAGGGTTATCGATGAGCAGTTCTTC. It specifies CASSDSGGRVIDEQFF.

This chain links TRBV5-1 with TRBJ1-1; D remains ambiguous. Between the trimmed V and J ends, which lost 5 bases and 5 bases, there was a span of 19 bases. The CDR3 is 15 amino acids. The germline V gene has CDR1 SGHRS and CDR2 YFSETQ. CDR3 in amino acids: CASRSTPKGGTEAFF. The CDR3 DNA reads TGCGCCAGCAGATCAACTCCAAAGGGTGGGACTGAAGCTTTCTTT.